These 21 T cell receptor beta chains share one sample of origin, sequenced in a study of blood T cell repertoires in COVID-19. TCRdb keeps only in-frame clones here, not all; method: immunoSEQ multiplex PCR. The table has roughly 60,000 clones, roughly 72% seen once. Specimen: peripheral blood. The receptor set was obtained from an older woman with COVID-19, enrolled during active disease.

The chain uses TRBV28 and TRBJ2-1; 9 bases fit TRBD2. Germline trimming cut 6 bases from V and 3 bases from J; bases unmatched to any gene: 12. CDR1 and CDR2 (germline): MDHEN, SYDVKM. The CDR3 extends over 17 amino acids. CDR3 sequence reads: CASRPVASGTNYNEQFF. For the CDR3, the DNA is TGTGCCAGCAGGCCGGTGGCTAGCGGGACTAACTACAATGAGCAGTTCTTC.

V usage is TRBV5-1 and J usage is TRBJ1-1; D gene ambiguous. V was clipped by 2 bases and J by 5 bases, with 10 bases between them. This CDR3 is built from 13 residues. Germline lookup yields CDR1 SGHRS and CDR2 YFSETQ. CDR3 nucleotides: TGCGCCAGCAGCTTACAGAGCCTAACTGAAGCTTTCTTT. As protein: CASSLQSLTEAFF.

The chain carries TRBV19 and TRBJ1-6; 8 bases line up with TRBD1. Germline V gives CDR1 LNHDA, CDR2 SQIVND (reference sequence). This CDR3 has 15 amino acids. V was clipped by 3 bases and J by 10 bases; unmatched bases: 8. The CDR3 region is CASSIGQGRDSPLHF. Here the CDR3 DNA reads TGTGCCAGTAGTATTGGACAGGGACGTGACTCACCCCTCCACTTT.

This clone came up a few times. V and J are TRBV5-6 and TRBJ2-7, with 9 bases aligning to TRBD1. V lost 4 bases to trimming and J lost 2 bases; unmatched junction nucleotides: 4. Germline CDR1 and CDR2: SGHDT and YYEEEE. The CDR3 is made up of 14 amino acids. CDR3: CASSLGQGPYEQYF. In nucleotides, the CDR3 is TGTGCCAGCAGCCTAGGACAGGGGCCCTACGAGCAGTACTTC.

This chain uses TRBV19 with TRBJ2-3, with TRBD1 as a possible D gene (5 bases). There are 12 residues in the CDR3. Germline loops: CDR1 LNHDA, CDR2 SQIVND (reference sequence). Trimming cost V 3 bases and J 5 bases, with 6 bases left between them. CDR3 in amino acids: CASSIQGDTQYF. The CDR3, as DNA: TGTGCCAGTAGTATCCAGGGAGATACGCAGTATTTT.

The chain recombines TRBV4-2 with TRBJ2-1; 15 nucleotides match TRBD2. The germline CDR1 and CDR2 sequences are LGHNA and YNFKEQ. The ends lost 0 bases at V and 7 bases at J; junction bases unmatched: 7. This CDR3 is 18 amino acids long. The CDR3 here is CASSQDGGTSGRPNEQFF. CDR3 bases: TGTGCCAGCAGCCAAGATGGGGGGACTAGCGGGAGGCCGAATGAGCAGTTCTTC.

CDR3 protein: CASSQALGEEKEKLFF. The DNA of the CDR3 is TGTGCCAGCAGCCAAGCCCTTGGGGAGGAGAAAGAAAAACTGTTTTTT. V and J are TRBV4-2 and TRBJ1-4; D gene uncertain. The CDR3 runs 16 residues. Germline V lookup: CDR1 LGHNA, CDR2 YNFKEQ. The V end was cut by 1 base, the J end by 8 bases, with 17 bases between.

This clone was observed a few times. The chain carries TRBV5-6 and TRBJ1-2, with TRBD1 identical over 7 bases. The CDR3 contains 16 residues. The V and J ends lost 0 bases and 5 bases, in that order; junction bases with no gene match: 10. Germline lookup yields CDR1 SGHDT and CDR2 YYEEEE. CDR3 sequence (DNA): TGTGCCAGCAGCTTGGATCCCCGGCAGGGGGGATATGGCTACACCTTC. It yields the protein CASSLDPRQGGYGYTF.

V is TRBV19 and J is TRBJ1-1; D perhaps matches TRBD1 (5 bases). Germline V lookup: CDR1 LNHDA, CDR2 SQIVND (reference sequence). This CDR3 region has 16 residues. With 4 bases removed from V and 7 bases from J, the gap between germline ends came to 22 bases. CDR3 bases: TGTGCCAGTAGTACACCGTTGGACGGGGAGGGGAGTGAAGCTTTCTTT. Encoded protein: CASSTPLDGEGSEAFF. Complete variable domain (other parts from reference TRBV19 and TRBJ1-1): DGGITQSPKYLFRKEGQNVTLSCEQNLNHDAMYWYRQDPGQGLRLIYYSQIVNDFQKGDIAEGYSVSREKKESFPLTVTSAQKNPTAFYLCASSTPLDGEGSEAFFGQGTRLTVV.

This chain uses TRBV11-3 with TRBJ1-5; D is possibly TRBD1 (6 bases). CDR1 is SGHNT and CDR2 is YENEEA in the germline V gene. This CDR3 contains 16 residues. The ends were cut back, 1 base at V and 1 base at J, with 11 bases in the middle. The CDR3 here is CASSLVYRVSNQPQHF. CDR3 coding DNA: TGTGCCAGCAGCTTAGTTTACAGGGTAAGCAATCAGCCCCAGCATTTT.

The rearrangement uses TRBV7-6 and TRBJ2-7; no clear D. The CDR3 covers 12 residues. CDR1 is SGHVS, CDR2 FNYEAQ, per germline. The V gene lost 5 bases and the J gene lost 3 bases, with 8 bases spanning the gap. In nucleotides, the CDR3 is TGTGCCAGCAGCGACGACATCTACGAGCAGTACTTC. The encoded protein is CASSDDIYEQYF.

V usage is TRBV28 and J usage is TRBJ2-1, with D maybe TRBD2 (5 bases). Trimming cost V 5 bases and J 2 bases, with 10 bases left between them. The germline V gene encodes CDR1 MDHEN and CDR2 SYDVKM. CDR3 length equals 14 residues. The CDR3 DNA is TGTGCCAGCAGTGCCCTCGGGGCCTACAATGAGCAGTTCTTC. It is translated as CASSALGAYNEQFF.

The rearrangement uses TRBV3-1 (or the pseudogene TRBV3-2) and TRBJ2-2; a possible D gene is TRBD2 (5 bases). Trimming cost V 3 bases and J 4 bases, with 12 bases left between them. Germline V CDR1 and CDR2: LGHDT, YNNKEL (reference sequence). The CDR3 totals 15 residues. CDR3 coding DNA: TGTGCCAGCAGCCACCGGGGAAGCGGCACCGGGGAGCTGTTTTTT. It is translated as CASSHRGSGTGELFF.

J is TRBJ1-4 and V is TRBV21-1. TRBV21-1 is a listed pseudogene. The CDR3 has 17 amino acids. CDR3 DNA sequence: TGTGCCAGCAGCTCCCGAGGTCCTAGACCAACTAATGAAAAACTGTTTTTT. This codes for CASSSRGPRPTNEKLFF.

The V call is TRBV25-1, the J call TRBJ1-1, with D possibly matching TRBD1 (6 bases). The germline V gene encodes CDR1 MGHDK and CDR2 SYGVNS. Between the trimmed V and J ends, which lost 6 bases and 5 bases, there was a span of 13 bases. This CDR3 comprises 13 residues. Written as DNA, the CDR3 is TGTGCCAGCAGCAGGGGAGGGGTTACTGAAGCTTTCTTT. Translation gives CASSRGGVTEAFF.

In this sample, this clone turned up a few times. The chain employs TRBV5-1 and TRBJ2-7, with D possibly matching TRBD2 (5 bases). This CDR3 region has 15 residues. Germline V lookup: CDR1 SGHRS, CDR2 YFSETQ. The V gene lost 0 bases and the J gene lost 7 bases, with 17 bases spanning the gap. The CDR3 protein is CASSLEVGRGREQYF. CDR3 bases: TGCGCCAGCAGCTTGGAAGTAGGGAGAGGAAGGGAGCAGTACTTC.

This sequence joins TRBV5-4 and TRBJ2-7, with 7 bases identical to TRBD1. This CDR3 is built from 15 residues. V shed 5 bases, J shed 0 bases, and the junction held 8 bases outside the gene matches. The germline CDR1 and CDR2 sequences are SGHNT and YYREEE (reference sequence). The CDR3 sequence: CASSLDQGDSYEQYV. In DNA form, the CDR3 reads TGTGCCAGCAGTTTAGATCAGGGGGACTCCTACGAGCAGTACGTC.

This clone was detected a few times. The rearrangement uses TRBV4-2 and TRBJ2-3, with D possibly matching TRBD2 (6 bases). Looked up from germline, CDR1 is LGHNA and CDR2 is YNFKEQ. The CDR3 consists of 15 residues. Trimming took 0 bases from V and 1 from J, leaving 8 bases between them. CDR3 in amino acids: CASSQEWRGTDTQYF. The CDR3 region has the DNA TGTGCCAGCAGCCAAGAGTGGAGGGGCACAGATACGCAGTATTTT.

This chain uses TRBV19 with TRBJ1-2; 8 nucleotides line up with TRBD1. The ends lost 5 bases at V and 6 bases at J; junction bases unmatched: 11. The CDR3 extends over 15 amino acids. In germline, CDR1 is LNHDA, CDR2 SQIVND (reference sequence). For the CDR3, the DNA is TGTGCCAGTAGTGCCTTGGACAGGGCCAGGGATGGCTACACCTTC. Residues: CASSALDRARDGYTF.

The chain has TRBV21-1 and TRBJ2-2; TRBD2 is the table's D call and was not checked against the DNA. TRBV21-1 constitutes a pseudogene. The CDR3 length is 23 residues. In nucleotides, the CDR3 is TGTGCCAGCAGCAGCGGGAGGGCCTCGTCTTCGTTACGGTTAGGACCGAACACCGGGGAGCTGTTTTTT. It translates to CASSSGRASSSLRLGPNTGELFF.

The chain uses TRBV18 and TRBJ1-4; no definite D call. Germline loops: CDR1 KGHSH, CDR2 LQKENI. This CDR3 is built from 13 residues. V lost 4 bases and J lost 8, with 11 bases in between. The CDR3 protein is CASSRGLNEKLFF. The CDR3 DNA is TGTGCCAGCTCACGCGGATTAAACGAAAAACTGTTTTTT.